This passage covers 9 T cell receptor beta chains from one sample sequenced in a study of blood T cells in healthy people across ages (dated by TCRdb to 2013 to 2016). Library preparation was by 5' RACE. A second roughly 6 to 11 cycle PCR used a sample-barcoded 5' primer and a J-beta primer mix. In TCRdb, the public reads were trimmed at Q25 with fastp and aligned with MiXCR, with productive beta chains retained. Every distinct CDR3 protein forms one entry, paired with its most common genes and DNA. The sample table records approximately 1,700,000 distinct CDR3 sequences; more than 35% of these occur just once. Clones ranked in the top ten supply 20% to 25% of the sample. Sequencing was done on a sample of blood. The receptors come from a human donor in good health.

The chain recombines TRBV2 with TRBJ2-5; D uncertain. The J call is doubtful: the DNA matches TRBJ2-7 better. Germline V gene lookup returns CDR1 SNHLY and CDR2 FYNNEI. The CDR3 runs 14 residues. This CDR3 reads CASSEAPTMTEQYF. The CDR3 region has the DNA TGTGCCAGCAGTGAAGCCCCTACCATGACCGAGCAGTACTTC.

This clonotype was seen more than once but under ten times. The chain uses TRBV6-2 or TRBV6-3 and TRBJ2-7; D may be TRBD2 (5 bases). CDR1 MNHEY and CDR2 SVGEGT come from the germline V gene. The CDR3 spans 13 residues. V was pared by 6 bases and J by 2 bases, with 11 bases between. CDR3 loop: CASSTTITYEQYF. CDR3 nucleotide sequence: TGTGCCAGCAGCACGACTATAACCTACGAGCAGTACTTC.

This clonotype occurred a few times. The CDR3 DNA follows: TGCGCCAGCAGCCAAGTCGTGACAGGGGAAGAGACCCAGTACTTC. Amino acids: CASSQVVTGEETQYF. J is TRBJ2-7 and V is TRBV4-3; the match to TRBD1 covers 8 bases. The DNA matches TRBJ2-5 better at its end, which makes the J call doubtful. CDR3 size: 15 residues. Germline V gene sequence: CDR1 LGHNA, CDR2 YSLEER.

On this clonotype itself: Lacking the conserved final phenylalanine or tryptophan, this CDR3 likely reflects a read error. The V and J genes are TRBV12-3 or TRBV12-4 and TRBJ1-6; 7 nucleotides agree with TRBD1. CDR3 length: 13 amino acids. Trimming at V came to 3 bases and at J to 7 bases, leaving 0 bases not matched to a gene. CDR3 sequence reads: CASSLGQNSPLHC. CDR3 DNA: TGTGCCAGCAGTTTGGGACAGAATTCACCCCTCCACTGT.

V is TRBV7-2 and J is TRBJ1-5, with unresolved D. The CDR3 covers 13 residues. V lost 5 bases and J 5 bases, leaving 10 bases between the germline ends. The V gene's germline CDR1 is SGHTA and CDR2 FQGNSA. In DNA, the CDR3 is TGTGCCAGCAGCCCGCTATTCGATCAGCCCCAGCATTTT. This codes for CASSPLFDQPQHF.

This clonotype was observed at least ten times. The genes are TRBV7-2 and TRBJ2-3; TRBD1 agrees at 10 bases. This CDR3 region has 15 residues. The V segment lost 5 bases and the J segment 3 bases; nucleotides outside the gene matches: 5. Germline CDR1 reads SGHTA; CDR2 reads FQGNSA. CDR3 sequence: CASSLRTGGTDTQYF. In nucleotides, the CDR3 is TGTGCCAGCAGCCTCCGGACAGGGGGAACAGATACGCAGTATTTT.

This clonotype came up a few times. The rearrangement uses TRBV7-2 and TRBJ1-5; D not certain. The CDR3 contains 15 residues. With 6 bases removed from V and 6 bases from J, the gap between germline ends came to 18 bases. Germline V CDR1 and CDR2: SGHTA, FQGNSA. The CDR3 reads CASRPDGNVGQPQHF. CDR3 bases: TGTGCCAGCAGACCGGACGGGAATGTTGGTCAGCCCCAGCATTTT.

The chain joins TRBV5-1 to TRBJ2-5, with 9 nucleotides matching TRBD1. CDR1 and CDR2 from the germline V gene are SGHRS and YFSETQ. Losses at the gene ends were 7 bases for V and 1 base for J; bases not matched to a gene: 11. CDR3 length: 16 amino acids. This CDR3 reads CASRQSGTGFQETQYF. CDR3 nucleotide sequence: TGCGCCAGCCGACAATCTGGGACAGGGTTCCAAGAGACCCAGTACTTC.

There are a few counts of this clonotype. The chain has TRBV5-6 and TRBJ1-1; possible D gene TRBD1, 5 bases. This CDR3 has 15 amino acids. Germline V CDR1 and CDR2: SGHDT, YYEEEE. The V gene lost 2 bases and the J gene lost 1 base, with 12 bases spanning the gap. The CDR3 bases are TGTGCCAGCAGCTTTGCGTGGGGGACGAACACTGAAGCTTTCTTT. Its translation: CASSFAWGTNTEAFF.